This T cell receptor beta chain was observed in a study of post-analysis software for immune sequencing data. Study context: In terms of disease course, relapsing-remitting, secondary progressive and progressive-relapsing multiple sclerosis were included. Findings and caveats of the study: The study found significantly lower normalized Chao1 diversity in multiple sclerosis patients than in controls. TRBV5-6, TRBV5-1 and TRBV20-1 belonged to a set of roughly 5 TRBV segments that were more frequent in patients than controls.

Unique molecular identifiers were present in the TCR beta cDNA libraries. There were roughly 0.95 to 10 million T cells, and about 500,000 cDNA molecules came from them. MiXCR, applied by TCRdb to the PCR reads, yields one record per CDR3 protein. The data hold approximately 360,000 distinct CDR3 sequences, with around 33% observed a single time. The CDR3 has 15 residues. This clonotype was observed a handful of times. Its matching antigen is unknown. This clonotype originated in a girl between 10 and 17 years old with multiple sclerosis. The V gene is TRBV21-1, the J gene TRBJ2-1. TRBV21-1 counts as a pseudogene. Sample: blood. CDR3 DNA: TGTGCCAGCAGCACAAGAATTAGGGCCTACAATGAGCAGTTCTTC. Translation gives CASSTRIRAYNEQFF.